One and the same sample provided the 11 T cell receptor beta chains below, sequenced in a study of cytomegalovirus exposure and HLA in healthy donors. Primers for the PCR totalled 60 Vbeta and 13 Jbeta. Measured with immunoSEQ multiplex PCR; TCRdb has only the in-frame clones, and not every one. The sample lists 130,000 or so clones, 66% occurring once. The sample taken for sequencing was PBMCs. These receptors were taken from a woman between 55 and 75 years old in good health and CMV-seronegative.

Details on this clone: At one boundary the junction diverges from the germline segment, which might be a read error. V and J are TRBV7-9 and TRBJ1-3, with no clear D. Germline loops: CDR1 SEHNR, CDR2 FQNEAQ (reference sequence). CDR3 length: 17 residues. The CDR3 region has the DNA TGTTCCAGCAGCTTTCATACAACACAGCTCTCTGGAAACACCATATATTTT. Encoded protein: CSSSFHTTQLSGNTIYF.

The rearrangement links TRBV10-1 to TRBJ1-1; D not certain. This CDR3 region has 10 residues. In germline, CDR1 is WNHNN, CDR2 SYGVQD (reference sequence). The V end lost 9 bases, the J end lost 5 bases, and 7 bases lay between the germline ends. CDR3 coding DNA: TGCGCCAGAGAGACTACTGAAGCTTTCTTT. It encodes CARETTEAFF.

The chain uses TRBV7-2 and TRBJ1-2; tentatively, D is TRBD1 (5 bases). Between the trimmed V and J ends, which lost 0 bases and 1 base, there was a span of 12 bases. Looked up from germline, CDR1 is SGHTA and CDR2 is FQGNSA. The CDR3 extends over 16 amino acids. CDR3 protein: CASSLARTGINYGYTF. CDR3 in DNA: TGTGCCAGCAGCTTAGCTCGAACAGGCATTAACTATGGCTACACCTTC.

The chain employs TRBV5-1 and TRBJ1-1; D is perhaps TRBD1 (6 bases). This CDR3 comprises 15 residues. Germline CDR1 reads SGHRS; CDR2 reads YFSETQ. V lost 0 bases, J lost 4 bases, and 13 bases lay in between. The CDR3 DNA sequence: TGCGCCAGCAGCTTGGAGGAGGGGGGGAGCACTGAAGCTTTCTTT. This encodes CASSLEEGGSTEAFF.

The table lists this clone with a few counts. The chain links TRBV5-6 to TRBJ2-7; 9 bases agree with TRBD1. V dropped 3 bases and J dropped 3; count of bases not matched to a gene: 10. The CDR3 runs 16 residues. Per germline, CDR1 SGHDT and CDR2 YYEEEE. DNA for the CDR3: TGTGCCAGCAGCTCATTAGGGACAGGGTTAATCTACGAGCAGTACTTC. Residues: CASSSLGTGLIYEQYF.

Only a few counts were recorded for this clone. The chain's CDR3 is CASSLTQGNGNTIYF. CDR3 DNA: TGTGCCAGCAGTTTAACACAGGGAAATGGAAACACCATATATTTT. V is TRBV6-5 and J is TRBJ1-3; D may be TRBD1 (6 bases). The CDR3 is 15 residues long. Trimming pared 4 bases from V and 3 bases from J, leaving 13 bases between. The germline V gene encodes CDR1 MNHEY and CDR2 SVGAGI.

The chain links TRBV7-8 to TRBJ2-1; 7 nucleotides align to TRBD2. The CDR3 has 16 residues. J lost 5 bases, V lost 0 bases, and 7 bases had no gene match. Germline CDR1 is SGHVS and CDR2 is FQNEAQ. CDR3 nucleotides: TGTGCCAGCAGCTTAGCCCCGGGGGGACGGAACAATGAGCAGTTCTTC. Protein: CASSLAPGGRNNEQFF.

V and J are TRBV7-2 and TRBJ2-5; 11 positions match TRBD2. Germline V gene sequence: CDR1 SGHTA, CDR2 FQGNSA. The CDR3 spans 16 residues. V was pared by 8 bases and J by 6 bases, with 14 bases of the junction left unmatched. The DNA of the CDR3 is TGTGCCAGCCGTGGGGTTCGAGGACTAGCGGGCCAGACCCAGTACTTC. As protein: CASRGVRGLAGQTQYF.

This clone has more than one count but fewer than ten. The V and J genes are TRBV6-4 and TRBJ2-2; D remains unclear. The CDR3 is 16 residues long. V was clipped by 4 bases and J by 2 bases, with 14 bases between them. The germline V gene has CDR1 MRHNA and CDR2 SNTAGT. The CDR3 nucleotides are TGTGCCAGCAGTGTGAGGCCTTCAGCCAACACCGGGGAGCTGTTTTTT. Translating gives CASSVRPSANTGELFF.

The J gene is TRBJ2-7, the V gene TRBV6-1, with 7 bases aligning to TRBD2. The length of the CDR3 is 13 residues. Germline loops: CDR1 MNHNS, CDR2 SASEGT. With V trimmed by 4 bases and J by 1 base, 1 base remained unmatched. CDR3 loop: CASSAGLSYEQYF. CDR3 sequence (DNA): TGTGCCAGCAGTGCGGGACTATCCTACGAGCAGTACTTC.

The chain couples TRBV2 to TRBJ2-7; no clear D gene. Trimming left V 6 bases short and J 1 base short, with 7 bases between. Germline loops: CDR1 SNHLY, CDR2 FYNNEI. The CDR3 spans 12 residues. CDR3 region: CASSDLSYEQYF. The CDR3 nucleotides are TGTGCCAGCAGCGACTTATCCTACGAGCAGTACTTC.